Detailed here is one T cell receptor (beta chain). These data come from a study of blood T cell repertoires in COVID-19. Study details: The origin of the acute and convalescent COVID-19 samples was the United States, Italy and Spain. PBMCs, B-cell-depleted T cells, or T cells provided the cDNA or gDNA that made up the material.

Original methodology: The assay estimated nucleated cells by amplifying reference gene primers. Using immunoSEQ multiplex PCR, the repertoire was profiled, and TCRdb retains in-frame clones only, with some absent. From that table come the V and J calls and clone size; the DNA was used to work out D and trimming. The sample holds roughly 100,000 clones, about 90% seen once. Germline V lookup: CDR1 MGHDK, CDR2 SYGVNS. Deletions cut 8 bases from V and 5 bases from J, with 15 bases between. The CDR3 runs 13 residues. What was sequenced was peripheral blood. The chain combines TRBV25-1 with TRBJ1-1, with D perhaps matching TRBD1 (6 bases). The origin of this receptor is a woman aged 55-69 years with acute or convalescent COVID-19. DNA of the CDR3: TGTGCCAGCCGGAACAGGGTTGGGACTGAAGCTTTCTTT. This translates into CASRNRVGTEAFF.